The TCR beta chain described here comes from a study of regulatory T cells in long-lasting Graves disease. Researchers made TCR beta libraries by using iRepertoire HTBI primers and running Arm-PCR on CDR3 regions. TCRdb analysed the multiplex PCR reads with MiXCR anew, one entry per CDR3 protein. The data hold more than 300,000 distinct CDR3 sequences, with roughly 23% observed a single time. V lost 7 bases, J lost 6 bases, and 9 bases stayed unmatched. This CDR3 comprises 14 residues. Time point of the sample: persistent/refractory GD, antithyroid drugs over 5 years with positive TRAb. Construction of the TCR library relied on RNA isolated from PBMCs. This clonotype came up many times.

The TCR comes from a woman between 35 and 50 years old with Graves disease. The sample was peripheral blood mononuclear cells (PBMCs), taken when the disease was refractory, from a patient treated with antithyroid drugs. V and J are TRBV12-3 or TRBV12-4 and TRBJ2-7; 10 positions agree with TRBD2. CDR3 sequence reads: CASKGVAGGGEQYF. CDR3 DNA: TGTGCCAGCAAAGGAGTAGCGGGAGGAGGCGAGCAGTACTTC.